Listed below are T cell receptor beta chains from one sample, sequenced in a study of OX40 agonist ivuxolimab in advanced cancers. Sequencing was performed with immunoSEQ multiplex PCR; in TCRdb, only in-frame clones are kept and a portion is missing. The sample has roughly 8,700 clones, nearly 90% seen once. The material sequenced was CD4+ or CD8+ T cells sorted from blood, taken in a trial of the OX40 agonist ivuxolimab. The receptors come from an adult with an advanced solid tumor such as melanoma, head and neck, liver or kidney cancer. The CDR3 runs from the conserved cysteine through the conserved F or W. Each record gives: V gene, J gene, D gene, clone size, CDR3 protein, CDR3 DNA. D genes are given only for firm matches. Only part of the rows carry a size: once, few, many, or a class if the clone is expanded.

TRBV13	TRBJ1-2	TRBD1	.	CASSTIGTGEGYTF	TGTGCCAGCAGCACTATTGGGACAGGGGAGGGCTACACCTTC
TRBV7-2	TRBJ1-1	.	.	CASSTQTGDTEAFF	TGTGCCAGCAGCACCCAGACAGGAGACACTGAAGCTTTCTTT
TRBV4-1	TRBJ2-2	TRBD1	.	CASSQGTGLSGELFF	TGCGCCAGCAGCCAAGGGACAGGTTTATCCGGGGAGCTGTTTTTT
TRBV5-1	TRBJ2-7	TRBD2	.	CASSPNPGTGLLDHKQYF	TGCGCCAGCAGCCCCAACCCAGGGACGGGACTACTGGATCACAAGCAGTACTTC
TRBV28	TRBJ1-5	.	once	CASGDHNSNQPQHF	TGTGCCAGCGGCGATCATAATAGCAATCAGCCCCAGCATTTT
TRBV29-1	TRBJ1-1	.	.	CSVDSMNTEAFF	TGCAGCGTTGACAGTATGAACACTGAAGCTTTCTTT
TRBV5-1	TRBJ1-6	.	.	CASSPGAGSYNSPLHF	TGCGCCAGCAGCCCCGGGGCCGGGTCCTATAATTCACCCCTCCACTTT
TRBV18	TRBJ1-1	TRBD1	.	CASSPATGAEAFF	TGTGCCAGCTCACCCGCCACAGGGGCCGAAGCTTTCTTT
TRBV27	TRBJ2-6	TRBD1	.	CASSPTGTGSGANVLTF	TGTGCCAGCAGTCCGACCGGGACAGGGTCTGGGGCCAACGTCCTGACTTTC
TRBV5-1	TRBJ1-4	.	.	CASKIHAAGDEKLFF	TGCGCCAGCAAGATTCATGCGGCAGGGGATGAAAAACTGTTTTTT
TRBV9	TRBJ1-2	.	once	CASSANREVGYTF	TGTGCCAGCAGCGCCAACAGGGAGGTGGGCTACACCTTC
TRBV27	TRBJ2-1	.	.	CASRLSVAADYNEQFF	TGTGCCAGCAGGCTTAGTGTAGCGGCAGATTACAATGAGCAGTTCTTC
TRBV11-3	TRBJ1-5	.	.	CASSLGPRDPQHF	TGTGCCAGCAGCTTAGGTCCCCGCGATCCCCAGCATTTT
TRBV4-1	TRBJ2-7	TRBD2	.	CASSPRTSGRDEQYF	TGCGCCAGCAGCCCTAGGACTAGCGGGCGCGACGAGCAGTACTTC
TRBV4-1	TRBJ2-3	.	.	CASSMTTGTSTDTQYF	TGCGCCAGCAGCATGACAACCGGGACTAGCACAGATACGCAGTATTTT
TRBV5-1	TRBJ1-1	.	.	CASSLGETANTEAFF	TGCGCCAGCAGCTTGGGTGAGACGGCGAACACTGAAGCTTTCTTT
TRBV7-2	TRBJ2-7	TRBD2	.	CASSLNSSGNKYF	TGTGCCAGCAGCTTAAACAGTAGCGGGAACAAGTACTTC
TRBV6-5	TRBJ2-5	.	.	CASSYSTQLQETQYF	TGTGCCAGCAGTTACTCGACCCAGCTCCAAGAGACCCAGTACTTC
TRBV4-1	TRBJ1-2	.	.	CASSQEFGDYGYTF	TGCGCCAGCAGCCAAGAATTCGGGGACTATGGCTACACCTTC
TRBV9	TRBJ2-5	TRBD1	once	CASSVAEGVGLQGAQYF	TGTGCCAGCAGCGTAGCCGAGGGAGTGGGCCTCCAGGGGGCCCAGTACTTC
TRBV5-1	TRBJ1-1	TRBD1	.	CASSLEGQGATEAFF	TGCGCCAGCAGCTTGGAGGGTCAGGGGGCCACTGAAGCTTTCTTT
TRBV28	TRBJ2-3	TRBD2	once	CASSTWGEGGTDTQYF	TGTGCCAGCAGTACTTGGGGGGAGGGTGGGACAGATACGCAGTATTTT
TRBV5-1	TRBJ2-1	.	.	CASSSGLPSLNEQFF	TGCGCCAGCAGCTCCGGACTACCCTCCCTCAATGAGCAGTTCTTC
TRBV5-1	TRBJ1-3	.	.	CASSAGTARGSGNTIYF	TGCGCCAGCAGCGCCGGGACCGCCAGGGGCTCTGGAAACACCATATATTTT
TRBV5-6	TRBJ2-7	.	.	CASSPFGGGVGEQYF	TGTGCCAGCAGCCCGTTTGGAGGGGGGGTAGGGGAGCAGTACTTC
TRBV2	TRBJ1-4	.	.	CASSDTTNEKLFF	TGTGCCAGCAGTGACACAACTAATGAAAAACTGTTTTTT
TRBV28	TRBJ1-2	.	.	CASSPHPNPYGYTF	TGTGCCAGCAGTCCCCATCCCAACCCCTATGGCTACACCTTC
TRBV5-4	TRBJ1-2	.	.	CASSWTPRAYTF	TGTGCCAGCAGCTGGACTCCCAGGGCCTACACCTTC
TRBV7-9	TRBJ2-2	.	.	CASIKQSNTGELFF	TGTGCCAGCATTAAACAGTCGAACACCGGGGAGCTGTTTTTT